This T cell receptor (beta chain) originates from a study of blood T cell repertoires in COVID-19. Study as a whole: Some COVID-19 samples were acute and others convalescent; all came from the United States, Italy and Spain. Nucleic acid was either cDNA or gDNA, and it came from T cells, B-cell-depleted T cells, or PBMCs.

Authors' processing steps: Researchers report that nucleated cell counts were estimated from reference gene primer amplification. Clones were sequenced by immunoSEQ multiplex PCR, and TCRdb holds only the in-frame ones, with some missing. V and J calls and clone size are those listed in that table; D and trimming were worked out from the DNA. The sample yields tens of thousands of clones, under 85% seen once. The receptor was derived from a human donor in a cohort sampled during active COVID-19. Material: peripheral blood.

The CDR3 loop reads CASTTDPAGGEQYF. In DNA, the CDR3 is TGCGCCAGCACCACGGACCCTGCGGGTGGCGAGCAGTACTTC. This chain joins TRBV5-1 and TRBJ2-7, with D tentatively TRBD2 (5 bases). Trimming took off 6 bases at V and 6 bases at J, with 19 bases between the two ends. The CDR3 loop spans 14 amino acids. Germline V gene sequence: CDR1 SGHRS, CDR2 YFSETQ.